These 23 T cell receptor beta chains were all obtained from the same sample, sequenced in a study of molecular identifiers for immune sequencing clone quantification. TCRdb processed the PCR reads anew with MiXCR; each CDR3 protein has one entry. The sample lists around 480,000 distinct CDR3 sequences, about a fifth occurring once. The material sequenced was naive CD8+ T cells from blood, with Jurkat cell RNA spiked in. Described subset: FACS-sorted CD8+CD4-CCR7+CD45RA+ naive T cells. All receptors come from a human donor in good health. Some libraries in this study had Jurkat cell RNA spiked in.

This clonotype has only a few counts. A much larger clone differs by one base, so this may be a read error. V and J are TRBV24-1 and TRBJ2-2, with 13 bases matching TRBD2. Germline-derived CDR1 and CDR2 are KGHDR and SFDVKD. This CDR3 spans 18 amino acids. Trimming took 1 base from V and 2 from J; bases not matched to a gene: 3. In DNA form, the CDR3 reads TGTGCCACCAGTGATTTTAGGACTAGCGGGAGTAACACCGGGGAGCTGTTTTTT. Its protein product is CATSDFRTSGSNTGELFF.

This clonotype came up a few times. This sequence joins TRBV2 and TRBJ2-1, with D hard to call. The CDR3 extends over 14 amino acids. Trimming took 4 bases from V and 0 from J, leaving 7 bases between them. Germline V lookup: CDR1 SNHLY, CDR2 FYNNEI. The CDR3 reads CASSVGNSYNEQFF. The CDR3 nucleotides read TGTGCCAGCAGTGTAGGGAACTCCTACAATGAGCAGTTCTTC.

This clonotype was counted at least ten times. The rearrangement joins TRBV7-9 to TRBJ2-7, with 13 bases identical to TRBD2. From germline, CDR1 is SEHNR and CDR2 FQNEAQ (reference sequence). The CDR3 spans 16 residues. V shed 5 bases and J 3 bases; nucleotides not matched to a gene: 7. CDR3 amino acids: CASSQGTSGTFYEQYF. The CDR3 nucleotides are TGTGCCAGCAGCCAAGGGACTAGCGGGACCTTCTACGAGCAGTACTTC.

The chain has TRBV20-1 and TRBJ2-2, with TRBD2 matching 12 bases. The V segment lost 0 bases and the J segment 7 bases; nucleotides outside the gene matches: 9. Germline V gene sequence: CDR1 DFQATT, CDR2 SNEGSKA (reference sequence). This CDR3 has 17 amino acids. Written as DNA, the CDR3 is TGCAGTGCTAGAGATGTTGCGGCTAGCGGGGGGGGCGGGGAGCTGTTTTTT. Translation gives CSARDVAASGGGGELFF.

About this clonotype: The junction shows a germline mismatch at one end, possibly a read error. This chain joins TRBV2 and TRBJ2-7; D gene uncertain. CDR3 length equals 11 residues. Germline loops: CDR1 SNHLY, CDR2 FYNNEI. CDR3 in DNA: TGTGCCAGCAGTCCGTTCTACGAGCGGTACTTC. It encodes CASSPFYERYF. The full variable domain, completed using reference TRBV2 and TRBJ2-7, is EPEVTQTPSHQVTQMGQEVILRCVPISNHLYFYWYRQILGQKVEFLVSFYNNEISEKSEIFDDQFSVERPDGSNFTLKIRSTKLEDSAMYFCASSPFYERYFGPGTRLTVT.

This clonotype was counted many times. This chain uses TRBV4-1 with TRBJ1-1; D not certain. The CDR3 loop spans 14 amino acids. The V gene's germline CDR1 is MGHRA and CDR2 YSYEKL. V lost 0 bases and J 8 bases, leaving 13 bases between the germline ends. The CDR3 nucleotides read TGCGCCAGCAGCCAAGAAGGGCGGGCCGGAGAAGCTTTCTTT. Translating gives CASSQEGRAGEAFF.

Comment on this clonotype: A junction end diverges from the germline sequence, so it may reflect a read error. The rearrangement joins TRBV9 to TRBJ2-3; 8 positions agree with TRBD1. The germline V gene has CDR1 SGDLS and CDR2 YYNGEE. CDR3 length: 16 residues. In DNA, the CDR3 is TGTGCCAGCAGACCCCCGACAGGGGTCAGCACAGATGCGCAGTATTTT. Protein: CASRPPTGVSTDAQYF.

This clonotype was found many times. J is TRBJ2-7 and V is TRBV19; TRBD2 matches at 9 bases. The CDR3 contains 14 residues. The ends lost 6 bases at V and 8 bases at J; junction bases unmatched: 11. The germline gives CDR1 LNHDA, CDR2 SQIVND (reference sequence). DNA of the CDR3: TGTGCCAGTAGCCCGAGCGGGGGGTTTGGCCAGCAGTACTTC. Translating it yields CASSPSGGFGQQYF. The whole variable domain, filled in from reference TRBV19 and TRBJ2-7, reads DGGITQSPKYLFRKEGQNVTLSCEQNLNHDAMYWYRQDPGQGLRLIYYSQIVNDFQKGDIAEGYSVSREKKESFPLTVTSAQKNPTAFYLCASSPSGGFGQQYFGPGTRLTVT.

In the case of this clonotype: A junction boundary mismatches the germline segment, possibly from a read error. J is TRBJ2-2 and V is TRBV14, with 9 bases fitting TRBD1. The CDR3 has 17 residues. Germline CDR1 reads SGHDN; CDR2 reads FVKESK. The CDR3 nucleotides are TGTGCCAGCAGCCAAGGCCGGGACAGGGAGACCACCCGGGAGCTGTTTTTT. Its translation: CASSQGRDRETTRELFF.

Only a few counts were recorded for this clonotype. The chain uses TRBV9 and TRBJ2-7; 10 nucleotides match TRBD2. The CDR3 is 15 residues long. Per the germline V gene, CDR1 is SGDLS and CDR2 is YYNGEE. Germline trimming cut 0 bases from V and 3 bases from J; bases unmatched to any gene: 3. The CDR3: CASSVGWTSGYEQYF. The CDR3 DNA reads TGTGCCAGCAGCGTAGGTTGGACTAGCGGCTACGAGCAGTACTTC.

This clonotype has only a few counts. A junction end diverges from the germline sequence, so it may reflect a read error. The chain uses TRBV4-1 and TRBJ1-1; 8 bases are a match to TRBD1. The CDR3 is made up of 15 amino acids. CDR1 and CDR2 (germline): MGHRA, YSYEKL. The CDR3 region has the DNA TGCGCCAGCAGCCAAGAGCAGGGGGCTGGTACTGAAGCTCTCTTT. Translation gives CASSQEQGAGTEALF.

A note on this clonotype: Being one base from a much bigger clone, this may be a read error. V is TRBV5-1 and J is TRBJ2-3; 9 bases agree with TRBD2. CDR3 length equals 15 residues. Germline values: CDR1 SGHRS, CDR2 YFSETQ. V gave up 7 bases and J gave up 2 bases; unmatched junction bases: 8. Written as DNA, the CDR3 is TGCGCCAGCGGCTGGGCGGGGGGGCCCACAGATACGCAGTATTTT. Translation gives CASGWAGGPTDTQYF.

Many counts were recorded for this clonotype. The J gene is TRBJ2-3, the V gene TRBV7-9; 8 bases fit TRBD1. V was pared by 5 bases and J by 5 bases, with 6 bases of the junction left unmatched. There are 14 residues in the CDR3. Germline V gene data show CDR1 as SEHNR and CDR2 as FQNEAQ (reference sequence). The CDR3 protein is CASSRPTGEDTQYF. DNA for the CDR3: TGTGCCAGCAGCCGCCCGACAGGGGAAGATACGCAGTATTTT.

Notes on this clonotype: This could be a read error, since a much larger clone is one nucleotide away. The chain's CDR3 is CASSLEDVRAYDEASF. CDR3 in DNA: TGTGCCAGCAGTTTAGAAGACGTCCGGGCCTACGATGAAGCTTCCTTT. The chain employs TRBV28 and TRBJ1-1, with D unresolved. Germline CDR1 is MDHEN and CDR2 is SYDVKM. This CDR3 comprises 16 residues. The complete variable domain, with remaining parts taken from reference TRBV28 and TRBJ1-1, reads DVKVTQSSRYLVKRTGEKVFLECVQDMDHENMFWYRQDPGLGLRLIYFSYDVKMKEKGDIPEGYSVSREKKERFSLILESASTNQTSMYLCASSLEDVRAYDEASFGQGTRLTVV.

This clonotype was recorded a few times. This chain connects TRBV7-6 to TRBJ2-1; 7 nucleotides align to TRBD1. V shed 1 base and J 5 bases; nucleotides not matched to a gene: 14. Germline V gene data show CDR1 as SGHVS and CDR2 as FNYEAQ. The CDR3 loop spans 18 amino acids. CDR3 DNA sequence: TGTGCCAGCAGCTTAGAGGCCCCTCGACAGGGTATGAACAATGAGCAGTTCTTC. Amino acids: CASSLEAPRQGMNNEQFF.

This clonotype was recorded many times. This sequence joins TRBV20-1 and TRBJ1-4; D call uncertain. Germline loops: CDR1 DFQATT, CDR2 SNEGSKA (reference sequence). The CDR3 has 14 amino acids. V lost 5 bases and J lost 3, with 13 bases in between. The CDR3 nucleotides read TGCAGTGCTCGTGCGGAGGTGGCTAATGAAAAACTGTTTTTT. Encoded protein: CSARAEVANEKLFF.

This clonotype showed up many times. The genes are TRBV15 and TRBJ1-5, with 7 bases aligning to TRBD1. Germline loops: CDR1 LNHNV, CDR2 YYDKDF (reference sequence). The CDR3 extends over 15 amino acids. The J segment lost 2 bases and the V segment lost 3 bases, leaving 4 bases of the junction unmatched. The CDR3 nucleotides read TGTGCCACCAGCAGCAACAGGGGCGGCAATCAGCCCCAGCATTTT. The encoded protein is CATSSNRGGNQPQHF.

This clonotype was seen at least ten times. The rearrangement uses TRBV9 and TRBJ2-3; 12 bases map to TRBD2. The CDR3 length is 16 residues. Trimming cost V 1 base and J 4 bases; bases outside gene matches: 4. Germline loops: CDR1 SGDLS, CDR2 YYNGEE. The DNA of the CDR3 is TGTGCCAGCAGCGTACTGGGACTAGCGGGCCCAGATACGCAGTATTTT. Residues: CASSVLGLAGPDTQYF. The full variable domain, rest sourced from reference TRBV9 and TRBJ2-3, is DSGVTQTPKHLITATGQRVTLRCSPRSGDLSVYWYQQSLDQGLQFLIQYYNGEERAKGNILERFSAQQFPDLHSELNLSSLELGDSALYFCASSVLGLAGPDTQYFGPGTRLTVL.

This clonotype was recorded at least ten times. The chain's CDR3 is CASSYGYSYEQYF. CDR3 nucleotides: TGTGCCAGCAGTTACGGATACTCCTACGAGCAGTACTTC. The rearrangement joins TRBV6-5 to TRBJ2-7; D gene unclear. CDR3 length: 13 residues. The ends were cut back, 2 bases at V and 0 bases at J, with 5 bases in the middle. Germline assignment: CDR1 MNHEY and CDR2 SVGAGI.

Note on this clonotype: The CDR3 carries no conserved terminal phenylalanine or tryptophan, so it likely arises from a read error. The V and J genes are TRBV20-1 and TRBJ2-7, with 14 bases that match TRBD2. The V gene end was trimmed by 0 bases and the J gene end by 7 bases; junction bases not matched to a gene: 8. Germline CDR1 is DFQATT and CDR2 is SNEGSKA (reference sequence). The CDR3 contains 16 residues. The CDR3 loop reads CSARDLGLAGVREQYL. For the CDR3, the DNA is TGCAGTGCTAGAGATCTGGGACTAGCGGGAGTCCGGGAGCAGTACCTC.

This clonotype was observed many times. The genes are TRBV27 and TRBJ2-7, with a possible D match to TRBD1 (6 bases). CDR1 is MNHEY, CDR2 SMNVEV, per germline (reference sequence). The V end was cut by 2 bases, the J end by 7 bases, with 9 bases between. The CDR3 is 12 amino acids. The DNA for the CDR3 is TGTGCCAGCAGTTTAAGGGGGAGAGAGCAGTACTTC. This sequence encodes CASSLRGREQYF.

This clonotype was counted between two and nine times. The chain employs TRBV14 and TRBJ2-5; either TRBD1 or TRBD2 may fit D (5 bases each). The CDR3 is made up of 14 amino acids. From germline, CDR1 is SGHDN and CDR2 FVKESK. Trimming pared 4 bases from V and 4 bases from J, leaving 13 bases between. DNA for the CDR3: TGTGCCAGCAGCCCAGGGCCAGCGGCAGAGACCCAGTACTTC. Its translation: CASSPGPAAETQYF.

This clonotype has more than one count but fewer than ten. The chain joins TRBV27 to TRBJ2-1; 8 bases fit TRBD1. Unmatched junction bases numbered 7, after V lost 10 bases and J lost 5 bases. CDR1 MNHEY and CDR2 SMNVEV come from the germline V gene (reference sequence). This CDR3 contains 13 residues. The CDR3, as DNA: TGTGCCACCGGGACAGGCCTTAACAATGAGCAGTTCTTC. This gives the protein CATGTGLNNEQFF.